The T cell receptor (beta chain) described here comes from a study of shared clonotypes between healthy human individuals. The CDR3 runs to 16 residues. After removal of 1 base from V and 4 bases from J, the junction contained 4 bases not matched to a gene. The germline V gene has CDR1 SGHTA and CDR2 FQGNSA. TCRdb's table, derived via immunoSEQ multiplex PCR, lists solely in-frame clones and lacks some. In the table there are roughly 2.5 million clones, 90% to 95% of which are singletons. A note on this clone: Other DNA sequences in the sample encode the same CDR3.

Each of the donors was a healthy adult who was HIV-negative and had not had a recent acute infection or vaccination. Sequenced sample: naive CD4+ T cells sorted from blood. The sample's subset: CD45RA+ positively selected. J is TRBJ2-1 and V is TRBV7-2; 10 positions agree with TRBD2. The TCR sequence derives from a man between 18 and 35 years old in good health. The CDR3 sequence: CASSLVGLAVYNEQFF. In DNA, the CDR3 is TGTGCCAGCAGCTTAGTAGGACTAGCGGTTTACAATGAGCAGTTCTTC.